Each of the 30 T cell receptor beta chains below was sequenced from the same sample in a study of vaccination and CD4 T cells after COVID-19. Regarding time point: late sampling 161 to 241 days after vaccination in a few convalescent patients. One entry per CDR3 protein, called by TCRdb with MiXCR from the PCR reads. The profile covers 35,000 to 45,000 distinct CDR3 sequences, with 35% to 40% appearing a single time and about 5.3% taken by the ten largest. The starting material was CD4+ T cells from blood, obtained about 7 months after SARS-CoV-2 vaccination. These receptors were collected from a human donor who had recovered from COVID-19.

This clonotype was picked up one time. The gene calls are TRBV28 and TRBJ2-3; 7 bases line up with TRBD1. J was trimmed by 1 base and V by 1 base; bases with no gene match: 11. Germline-derived CDR1 and CDR2 are MDHEN and SYDVKM. The CDR3 sequence is 18 residues long. The CDR3, as DNA: TGTGCCAGCAGTTTATATTCCCAGGGGGAACGAGGCACAGATACGCAGTATTTT. It is translated as CASSLYSQGERGTDTQYF.

This rearrangement joins TRBV2 to TRBJ2-5; 8 bases are a match to TRBD2. CDR3 size: 15 residues. Looked up from germline, CDR1 is SNHLY and CDR2 is FYNNEI. Trimming cost V 6 bases and J 8 bases; bases outside gene matches: 14. CDR3: CASSAQRAGAETQYF. The CDR3 nucleotides read TGTGCCAGCAGCGCCCAGCGAGCGGGAGCGGAAACCCAGTACTTC.

The chain combines TRBV7-2 with TRBJ1-5, with 7 bases that match TRBD1. Germline CDR1 is SGHTA and CDR2 is FQGNSA. Trimming took 1 base from V and 6 from J; bases not matched to a gene: 6. The CDR3 runs 15 residues. In DNA form, the CDR3 reads TGTGCCAGCAGCTTAGGCACAGGGGCCGGTCAGCCCCAGCATTTT. Its translation: CASSLGTGAGQPQHF. Filled out from reference TRBV7-2 and TRBJ1-5, the complete variable domain reads GAGVSQSPSNKVTEKGKDVELRCDPISGHTALYWYRQSLGQGLEFLIYFQGNSAPDKSGLPSDRFSAERTGGSVSTLTIQRTQQEDSAVYLCASSLGTGAGQPQHFGDGTRLSIL.

There are a few counts of this clonotype. The chain combines TRBV20-1 with TRBJ1-5, with unresolved D. The ends were cut back, 1 base at V and 0 bases at J, with 16 bases in the middle. Germline loops: CDR1 DFQATT, CDR2 SNEGSKA (reference sequence). CDR3 length: 17 residues. The CDR3 sequence: CSARGAGVGFSNQPQHF. CDR3 in DNA: TGCAGTGCTAGAGGGGCGGGCGTAGGGTTTAGCAATCAGCCCCAGCATTTT.

V is TRBV7-2 and J is TRBJ2-1; D gene uncertain. The CDR3 covers 12 residues. V lost 3 bases, J lost 10 bases, and 10 bases lay in between. Per the germline V gene, CDR1 is SGHTA and CDR2 is FQGNSA. CDR3 region: CASSFFVAEQFF. For the CDR3, the DNA is TGTGCCAGCAGCTTCTTTGTAGCCGAGCAGTTCTTC.

This clonotype has just a few counts. The chain is built from TRBV7-9 and TRBJ2-5, with D maybe TRBD2 (6 bases). The CDR3 totals 17 residues. Germline CDR1 and CDR2: SEHNR and FQNEAQ (reference sequence). Trimming removed 3 bases from V and 2 bases from J, with 19 bases in between. The CDR3 region is CASSLGGGSGLQETQYF. The DNA for the CDR3 is TGTGCCAGCAGCTTGGGGGGTGGTAGCGGACTACAAGAGACCCAGTACTTC.

The genes are TRBV12-3 or TRBV12-4 and TRBJ2-5; 8 nucleotides agree with TRBD2. The CDR3 length is 13 residues. Trimming at V came to 7 bases and at J to 5 bases, leaving 6 bases not matched to a gene. In DNA, the CDR3 is TGTGCCAGCACCCGACGGGGGGGGGAGACCCAGTACTTC. It translates to CASTRRGGETQYF.

The chain employs TRBV12-3 or TRBV12-4 and TRBJ2-7; TRBD1 matches 8 bases. V dropped 5 bases and J dropped 5; count of bases not matched to a gene: 11. This CDR3 comprises 15 residues. CDR3 loop: CASSRRQGASHEQYF. CDR3 sequence (DNA): TGTGCCAGCAGTCGAAGGCAGGGGGCATCCCACGAGCAGTACTTC.

The chain carries TRBV7-9 and TRBJ2-7; weak D call: TRBD1 (6 bases). Trimming shortened V by 4 bases and J by 2 bases, and 27 bases separated the two germline ends. The CDR3 is 19 residues long. Germline V gene sequence: CDR1 SEHNR, CDR2 FQNEAQ (reference sequence). CDR3 DNA: TGTGCCAGCAGCTCTGACAGGAGAACTTATTCCGATGATACCTACGAGCAGTACTTC. Translating it yields CASSSDRRTYSDDTYEQYF.

This clonotype rates as medium-sized (0.01 to 0.1%). V usage is TRBV21-1 and J usage is TRBJ2-1; the D call of TRBD1 is as the table states it, not checked on the DNA. TRBV21-1 is described as a pseudogene. The CDR3 has 14 amino acids. The DNA for the CDR3 is TGTGCCAGCAGCAAAGGGGGCAGAGGCGATGAGCAGTTCTTC. Protein: CASSKGGRGDEQFF.

V usage is TRBV20-1 and J usage is TRBJ2-5; TRBD2 matches at 9 bases. The CDR3 consists of 17 residues. Trimming took 1 base from V and 1 from J; bases not matched to a gene: 10. From germline, CDR1 is DFQATT and CDR2 SNEGSKA (reference sequence). CDR3 nucleotide sequence: TGCAGTGCTAGAGGGGTAGCGGGAGTCAATGTCCAAGAGACCCAGTACTTC. It translates to CSARGVAGVNVQETQYF.

This clonotype was seen a handful of times. The chain recombines TRBV6-1 with TRBJ1-2; TRBD1 matches at 8 bases. The CDR3 runs 16 residues. V gave up 7 bases and J gave up 2 bases; unmatched junction bases: 12. Germline-derived CDR1 and CDR2 are MNHNS and SASEGT. CDR3 nucleotide sequence: TGTGCCAGCACCCAGACCTCGACAGGGGTGAACTATGGCTACACCTTC. Amino acids: CASTQTSTGVNYGYTF.

This clonotype was seen a few times. V gene TRBV29-1 combines with J gene TRBJ1-1; D remains ambiguous. This CDR3 region has 13 residues. Germline-derived CDR1 and CDR2 are SQVTM and ANQGSEA. With 6 bases removed from V and 4 bases from J, the gap between germline ends came to 15 bases. CDR3 sequence reads: CSVAIHSATEAFF. CDR3 DNA sequence: TGCAGCGTGGCAATTCACAGTGCCACTGAAGCTTTCTTT.

This clonotype was seen only a few times. V gene TRBV20-1 combines with J gene TRBJ2-1; D gene uncertain. Germline lookup yields CDR1 DFQATT and CDR2 SNEGSKA (reference sequence). The CDR3 contains 11 residues. Trimming took 0 bases from V and 9 from J, leaving 6 bases between them. CDR3 in amino acids: CSARESPEQFF. The CDR3 DNA is TGCAGTGCTAGAGAATCGCCTGAGCAGTTCTTC.

The chain carries TRBV4-2 and TRBJ1-6; TRBD1 matches 7 bases. Germline values: CDR1 LGHNA, CDR2 YNFKEQ. The CDR3 loop spans 16 amino acids. After removal of 0 bases from V and 10 bases from J, the junction contained 9 bases not matched to a gene. The CDR3 here is CASSQDSGGMSSPLHF. In DNA, the CDR3 is TGTGCCAGCAGCCAAGATTCAGGGGGAATGAGCTCACCCCTCCACTTT.

The chain is built from TRBV28 and TRBJ2-1; D is unresolved. V lost 1 base and J 9 bases, leaving 16 bases between the germline ends. This CDR3 is 15 amino acids long. Germline assignment: CDR1 MDHEN and CDR2 SYDVKM. CDR3 DNA: TGTGCCAGCAGTTTATCGGCAGGCCCTAAGGGTGAGCAGTTCTTC. Protein product: CASSLSAGPKGEQFF. The full variable domain, rest sourced from reference TRBV28 and TRBJ2-1, is DVKVTQSSRYLVKRTGEKVFLECVQDMDHENMFWYRQDPGLGLRLIYFSYDVKMKEKGDIPEGYSVSREKKERFSLILESASTNQTSMYLCASSLSAGPKGEQFFGPGTRLTVL.

CDR3 bases: TGTGCCAGCAGCTTGCGCGGAGACTCCTACAATGAGCAGTTCTTC. Translating it yields CASSLRGDSYNEQFF. The chain uses TRBV7-9 and TRBJ2-1; D unresolved. This CDR3 has 15 residues. Germline V gene lookup returns CDR1 SEHNR and CDR2 FQNEAQ (reference sequence). Trimming pared 3 bases from V and 0 bases from J, leaving 9 bases between.

This clonotype has just a few counts. CDR3 region: CASSPRTPGPRLPEQYF. CDR3 nucleotide sequence: TGTGCCAGCAGCCCCCGTACCCCGGGCCCTCGGCTACCCGAGCAGTACTTC. The V call is TRBV27, the J call TRBJ2-7; D uncertain. The V and J ends lost 6 bases and 6 bases respectively, with 27 bases between them. CDR1 and CDR2 (germline): MNHEY, SMNVEV (reference sequence). The CDR3 has 17 residues.

The J gene is TRBJ1-6, the V gene TRBV28; D is possibly TRBD1 (5 bases). Between the trimmed V and J ends, which lost 4 bases and 9 bases, there was a span of 31 bases. Germline loops: CDR1 MDHEN, CDR2 SYDVKM. The CDR3 has 20 residues. CDR3 sequence: CASSSWQGRRGGVGISPLHF. CDR3 nucleotide sequence: TGTGCCAGCAGTTCTTGGCAGGGACGCCGGGGAGGGGTGGGGATTTCACCCCTCCACTTT.

The CDR3 DNA sequence: TGTGCCAGCAGCCAATCTTATGGCCAGCCCCAGCATTTT. Translated: CASSQSYGQPQHF. The rearrangement links TRBV11-2 to TRBJ1-5; D is undetermined. The V gene lost 5 bases and the J gene lost 7 bases, with 12 bases spanning the gap. The CDR3 loop spans 13 amino acids. CDR1 and CDR2 (germline): SGHAT, FQNNGV.

This chain connects TRBV6-1 to TRBJ2-1; a weak D match, TRBD2 (5 bases). CDR1 is MNHNS and CDR2 is SASEGT in the germline V gene. Trimming took off 0 bases at V and 6 bases at J, with 15 bases between the two ends. The CDR3 sequence is 16 residues long. CDR3 sequence reads: CASSEADGVGGNEQFF. The CDR3 nucleotides are TGTGCCAGCAGTGAAGCAGACGGAGTTGGAGGCAATGAGCAGTTCTTC.

The rearrangement joins TRBV20-1 to TRBJ2-7; D is undetermined. V lost 3 bases, J lost 7 bases, and 10 bases lay in between. Germline V gene sequence: CDR1 DFQATT, CDR2 SNEGSKA (reference sequence). The CDR3 is made up of 11 amino acids. The CDR3 DNA reads as TGCAGTGCTAGGTGGGTGGAAGAGCAGTACTTC. Protein product: CSARWVEEQYF.

This chain connects TRBV4-2 to TRBJ1-2; D not certain. Germline V lookup: CDR1 LGHNA, CDR2 YNFKEQ. Trimming stripped 1 base from V and 8 bases from J, with 14 bases between. The CDR3 runs 14 residues. The CDR3, as DNA: TGTGCCAGCAGCCAAGTGGTGAGGGCACGAGGCTACACCTTC. Translating gives CASSQVVRARGYTF.

This clonotype has just a few counts. V gene TRBV20-1 combines with J gene TRBJ2-2; the match to TRBD2 covers 15 bases. CDR3 length equals 16 residues. V dropped 5 bases and J dropped 4; count of bases not matched to a gene: 5. Germline CDR1 is DFQATT and CDR2 is SNEGSKA (reference sequence). CDR3 residues: CSALRTSGRATGELFF. CDR3 nucleotides: TGCAGTGCTCTAAGGACTAGCGGGAGGGCCACCGGGGAGCTGTTTTTT.

The V and J genes are TRBV20-1 and TRBJ1-5; D gene ambiguous. There are 12 residues in the CDR3. Germline loops: CDR1 DFQATT, CDR2 SNEGSKA (reference sequence). Between the trimmed V and J ends, which lost 3 bases and 5 bases, there was a span of 8 bases. The CDR3 DNA reads TGCAGTGCTAGCTGGGGAGATCAGCCCCAGCATTTT. This gives the protein CSASWGDQPQHF.

This clonotype has just a few counts. The V gene is TRBV20-1, the J gene TRBJ2-1; TRBD2 agrees at 9 bases. The CDR3 sequence is 14 residues long. Germline values: CDR1 DFQATT, CDR2 SNEGSKA (reference sequence). V was clipped by 3 bases and J by 7 bases; unmatched bases: 7. The CDR3 is CSASWTSATNEQFF. CDR3 DNA: TGCAGTGCTAGTTGGACTAGCGCGACGAATGAGCAGTTCTTC.

The V call is TRBV15, the J call TRBJ2-5, with 9 bases identical to TRBD1. Trimming took 5 bases from V and 5 from J; bases not matched to a gene: 9. Germline values: CDR1 LNHNV, CDR2 YYDKDF (reference sequence). The CDR3 covers 15 residues. The CDR3 reads CATSSTTGGGETQYF. CDR3 nucleotides: TGTGCCACCAGCTCAACGACAGGGGGAGGGGAGACCCAGTACTTC.

The gene calls are TRBV15 and TRBJ2-7, with 8 bases aligning to TRBD2. J lost 6 bases, V lost 0 bases, and 4 bases had no gene match. Germline values: CDR1 LNHNV, CDR2 YYDKDF (reference sequence). The CDR3 loop spans 14 amino acids. CDR3 bases: TGTGCCACCAGCAGAGAACGGGGGGGTGGCGAGCAGTACTTC. Its translation: CATSRERGGGEQYF.

This clonotype came up a few times. The V and J genes are TRBV28 and TRBJ2-7, with D possibly matching TRBD2 (6 bases). V was cut by 3 bases and J by 7 bases, with 13 bases left in between. The CDR3 is made up of 13 amino acids. The germline V gene encodes CDR1 MDHEN and CDR2 SYDVKM. The CDR3 region is CASSLDYLSEQYF. DNA of the CDR3: TGTGCCAGCAGTTTGGACTACCTAAGTGAGCAGTACTTC. The variable domain in full, completed from reference TRBV28 and TRBJ2-7, reads DVKVTQSSRYLVKRTGEKVFLECVQDMDHENMFWYRQDPGLGLRLIYFSYDVKMKEKGDIPEGYSVSREKKERFSLILESASTNQTSMYLCASSLDYLSEQYFGPGTRLTVT.

This clonotype has only a few counts. The chain employs TRBV2 and TRBJ2-7; D gene unclear. Germline V gives CDR1 SNHLY, CDR2 FYNNEI. The CDR3 runs 11 residues. V shed 6 bases and J shed 3 bases, with 6 bases lying between them. CDR3 sequence reads: CASSPSYEQYF. CDR3 nucleotides: TGTGCCAGCAGCCCCAGCTACGAGCAGTACTTC. Supplemented by reference TRBV2 and TRBJ2-7, the full variable domain reads EPEVTQTPSHQVTQMGQEVILRCVPISNHLYFYWYRQILGQKVEFLVSFYNNEISEKSEIFDDQFSVERPDGSNFTLKIRSTKLEDSAMYFCASSPSYEQYFGPGTRLTVT.